This T cell receptor (beta chain) derives from a study of blood T cell repertoires in COVID-19. Germline CDR1 and CDR2: MDHEN and SYDVKM. CDR3 length equals 13 residues. TCRdb's copy holds only in-frame clones and misses some; the assay was immunoSEQ multiplex PCR. Here the sample spans 220,000 or so clones, 84% being singletons. What was sequenced was peripheral blood. This rearrangement joins TRBV28 to TRBJ2-4; 7 nucleotides line up with TRBD2. The source of this sequence is a young man with active or convalescent COVID-19. CDR3 residues: CAAGDPAKNIQYF. CDR3 DNA: TGTGCGGCGGGAGATCCAGCCAAAAACATTCAGTACTTC.